The next 8 T cell receptor beta chains were all read from a single sample in a study of blood T cell dynamics during melanoma immunotherapy. Profiled with immunoSEQ multiplex PCR; TCRdb holds only in-frame clones, not every one. The table includes several thousand clones, 65% to 85% detected once. Time point of the sample: week 3, after first cycle of checkpoint inhibitor. The sequenced sample was blood, obtained from a patient treated with checkpoint blockade. The source of these receptors is a human donor with melanoma.

The chain joins TRBV11-2 to TRBJ1-2, with D maybe TRBD1 (5 bases). The CDR3 consists of 13 residues. The germline V gene encodes CDR1 SGHAT and CDR2 FQNNGV. V was clipped by 1 base and J by 6 bases, with 9 bases between them. CDR3 residues: CASSLGGFDGYTF. The CDR3, as DNA: TGTGCCAGCAGCTTAGGGGGGTTTGATGGCTACACCTTC.

This clone is a singleton in its sample. The rearrangement uses TRBV10-3 and TRBJ2-7, with D unresolved. V was trimmed by 4 bases and J by 4 bases, leaving 8 bases between them. The CDR3 runs to 12 residues. Per germline, CDR1 ENHRY and CDR2 SYGVKD. The CDR3 coding sequence is TGTGCCATCAGTGGTCAGCCTTACGAGCAGTACTTC. Protein sequence: CAISGQPYEQYF.

The chain joins TRBV28 to TRBJ2-7, with D unresolved. V lost 6 bases to trimming and J lost 5 bases, with 11 bases between them. CDR3 length equals 12 residues. CDR1 MDHEN and CDR2 SYDVKM come from the germline V gene. The CDR3, as DNA: TGTGCCAGCAGCCGACCCCCCAACGAGCAGTACTTC. Translation: CASSRPPNEQYF. Complete variable domain (other parts from reference TRBV28 and TRBJ2-7): DVKVTQSSRYLVKRTGEKVFLECVQDMDHENMFWYRQDPGLGLRLIYFSYDVKMKEKGDIPEGYSVSREKKERFSLILESASTNQTSMYLCASSRPPNEQYFGPGTRLTVT.

V is TRBV2 and J is TRBJ1-4; D unresolved. Germline V gene sequence: CDR1 SNHLY, CDR2 FYNNEI. CDR3 length equals 14 residues. With 3 bases removed from V and 4 bases from J, the gap between germline ends came to 9 bases. The CDR3 reads CASSEQVFNEKLFF. The CDR3 bases are TGTGCCAGCAGTGAGCAGGTCTTTAATGAAAAACTGTTTTTT. Full variable domain (remainder filled in from reference TRBV2 and TRBJ1-4): EPEVTQTPSHQVTQMGQEVILRCVPISNHLYFYWYRQILGQKVEFLVSFYNNEISEKSEIFDDQFSVERPDGSNFTLKIRSTKLEDSAMYFCASSEQVFNEKLFFGSGTQLSVL.

This rearrangement joins TRBV18 to TRBJ2-7; D uncertain. With 4 bases removed from V and 0 bases from J, the gap between germline ends came to 7 bases. The CDR3 is 13 residues long. Germline values: CDR1 KGHSH, CDR2 LQKENI. DNA of the CDR3: TGTGCCAGCTCACAGAGACACTCCTACGAGCAGTACTTC. Translated, it gives CASSQRHSYEQYF.

The gene calls are TRBV19 and TRBJ1-1; D perhaps matches TRBD1 (5 bases). The CDR3 contains 19 residues. Deletions cut 3 bases from V and 3 bases from J, with 26 bases between. Germline V lookup: CDR1 LNHDA, CDR2 SQIVND (reference sequence). CDR3 residues: CASSIRLRGGSRSDTEAFF. The DNA of the CDR3 is TGTGCCAGTAGTATCCGCCTTAGGGGAGGGAGCCGATCAGACACTGAAGCTTTCTTT. The full variable domain, its missing parts supplied by reference TRBV19 and TRBJ1-1, is DGGITQSPKYLFRKEGQNVTLSCEQNLNHDAMYWYRQDPGQGLRLIYYSQIVNDFQKGDIAEGYSVSREKKESFPLTVTSAQKNPTAFYLCASSIRLRGGSRSDTEAFFGQGTRLTVV.

The chain has TRBV5-1 and TRBJ2-7, with 7 bases that match TRBD2. Germline CDR1 is SGHRS and CDR2 is YFSETQ. There are 15 residues in the CDR3. V was clipped by 0 bases and J by 4 bases; unmatched bases: 7. This CDR3 is CASSLDWGGWYEQYF. In nucleotides, the CDR3 is TGCGCCAGCAGCTTGGACTGGGGGGGATGGTACGAGCAGTACTTC. Drawing the rest from reference TRBV5-1 and TRBJ2-7, the complete variable domain is KAGVTQTPRYLIKTRGQQVTLSCSPISGHRSVSWYQQTPGQGLQFLFEYFSETQRNKGNFPGRFSGRQFSNSRSEMNVSTLELGDSALYLCASSLDWGGWYEQYFGPGTRLTVT.

The rearrangement joins TRBV4-3 to TRBJ1-4; a weak D match, TRBD1 (5 bases). This CDR3 region has 17 residues. CDR1 LGHNA and CDR2 YSLEER come from the germline V gene. Deletions cut 0 bases from V and 8 bases from J, with 19 bases between. In DNA form, the CDR3 reads TGCGCCAGCAGCCAAGAGAATCCTCCTACGAGGGGCGAAAAACTGTTTTTT. Translated: CASSQENPPTRGEKLFF.